This T cell receptor (beta chain) was documented in a study of tumor-infiltrating lymphocytes in primary liver carcinoma. Starting material for RNA and DNA co-extraction consisted of about 19-32 mg of unsorted bulk tissue. A primer matching the constant region was used to make TCR beta cDNA from 500 to 650 ng of total RNA. Investigators got TCR beta libraries out of three nested multiplex PCR rounds, done with slightly modified ARM-PCR. TCRdb reprocessed the multiplex PCR reads with MiXCR, giving one entry per CDR3 protein. The sample has about 120,000 distinct CDR3 sequences, approximately 70% seen once. With regard to this clonotype: This may stem from a read error, because a much larger clone lies one nucleotide away.

Sequencing input: liver tumor tissue from sampling region 1. The subset is: tumor region T1, superior pole. The sequence derives from a woman aged 60-75 years with primary liver carcinoma and hepatitis B virus infection.

In nucleotides, the CDR3 is TGTGCCAGCACCCGAGAAACGGGAGGTCGGAACGAGCAGTACTTC. Protein sequence: CASTRETGGRNEQYF. V and J are TRBV12-3 or TRBV12-4 and TRBJ2-7; the match to TRBD2 covers 7 bases. Trimming removed 7 bases from V and 5 bases from J; junction bases left unmatched: 14. The CDR3 has 15 amino acids.